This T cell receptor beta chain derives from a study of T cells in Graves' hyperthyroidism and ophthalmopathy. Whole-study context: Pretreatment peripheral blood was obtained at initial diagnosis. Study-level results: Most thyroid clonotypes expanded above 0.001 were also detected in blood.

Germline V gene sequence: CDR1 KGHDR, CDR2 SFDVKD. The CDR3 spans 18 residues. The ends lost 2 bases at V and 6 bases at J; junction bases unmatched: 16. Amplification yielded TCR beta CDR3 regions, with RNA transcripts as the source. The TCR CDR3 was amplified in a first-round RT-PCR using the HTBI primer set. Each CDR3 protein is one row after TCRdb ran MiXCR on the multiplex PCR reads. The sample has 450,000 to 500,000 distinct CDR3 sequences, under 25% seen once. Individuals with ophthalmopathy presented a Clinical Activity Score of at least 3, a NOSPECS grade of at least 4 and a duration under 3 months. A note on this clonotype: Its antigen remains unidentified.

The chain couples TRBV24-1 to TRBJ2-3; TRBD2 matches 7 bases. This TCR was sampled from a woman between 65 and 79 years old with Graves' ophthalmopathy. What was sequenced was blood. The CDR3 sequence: CATSDSTGGLGRIDTQYF. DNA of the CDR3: TGTGCCACCAGTGATTCCACGGGCGGACTAGGCCGGATTGATACGCAGTATTTT.